These 8 T cell receptor beta chains came from one sample sequenced in a study of control samples from healthy donors and cancer patients. Sequencing was performed with immunoSEQ multiplex PCR; in TCRdb, only in-frame clones are kept and a portion is missing. The sample lists approximately 150,000 clones; approximately 90% were seen once. The sequencing sample was made of blood. These receptors all come from a woman in her twenties or thirties in good health.

This chain links TRBV12-5 with TRBJ2-5; perhaps TRBD2 as D (6 bases). V lost 6 bases to trimming and J lost 5 bases, with 16 bases between them. Germline CDR1 and CDR2: LGHNT and FRNRAP. The CDR3 runs to 14 residues. CDR3 DNA: TGTGCTAGTGGGGGGGGACCCTTGGCTGAGACCCAGTACTTC. Translation gives CASGGGPLAETQYF.

The V and J genes are TRBV28 and TRBJ2-2; no firm D call. The length of the CDR3 is 11 residues. The germline V gene has CDR1 MDHEN and CDR2 SYDVKM. The V gene lost 10 bases and the J gene lost 6 bases, with 9 bases spanning the gap. CDR3 sequence: CANNLPGELFF. CDR3 DNA sequence: TGTGCCAACAATTTACCCGGGGAGCTGTTTTTT.

This chain connects TRBV28 to TRBJ2-3; D may be TRBD2 (6 bases). The CDR3 totals 15 residues. The germline V and J ends were trimmed by 7 bases and 2 bases, with 16 bases remaining between them. Germline V lookup: CDR1 MDHEN, CDR2 SYDVKM. CDR3 DNA sequence: TGTGCCAGCACCCCGACGGGACTTCACACAGATACGCAGTATTTT. As protein: CASTPTGLHTDTQYF. The full variable domain, its missing parts supplied by reference TRBV28 and TRBJ2-3, is DVKVTQSSRYLVKRTGEKVFLECVQDMDHENMFWYRQDPGLGLRLIYFSYDVKMKEKGDIPEGYSVSREKKERFSLILESASTNQTSMYLCASTPTGLHTDTQYFGPGTRLTVL.

The chain is built from TRBV5-6 and TRBJ1-4, with D maybe TRBD1 (5 bases). V lost 6 bases and J 8 bases, leaving 17 bases between the germline ends. The CDR3 is 14 residues long. Germline V gives CDR1 SGHDT, CDR2 YYEEEE. The CDR3 DNA reads TGTGCCAGCACCCGAATTCAGCCAGGGGAAAAACTGTTTTTT. It yields the protein CASTRIQPGEKLFF.

V gene TRBV5-5 combines with J gene TRBJ1-3; D not resolved. V lost 1 base to trimming and J lost 0 bases, with 8 bases between them. The CDR3 extends over 15 amino acids. Germline assignment: CDR1 SGHKS and CDR2 YYEKEE (reference sequence). The chain's CDR3 is CASSLRGDSGNTIYF. The CDR3, as DNA: TGTGCCAGCAGCTTGCGGGGAGACTCTGGAAACACCATATATTTT.

The rearrangement uses TRBV27 and TRBJ2-7, with 11 positions matching TRBD2. The CDR3 is 15 amino acids. Germline V lookup: CDR1 MNHEY, CDR2 SMNVEV (reference sequence). Losses at the gene ends were 5 bases for V and 0 bases for J; bases not matched to a gene: 3. The CDR3 region has the DNA TGTGCCAGCAGTCTAGCGGGAGGTGGCTCCTACGAGCAGTACTTC. It specifies CASSLAGGGSYEQYF.

The rearrangement links TRBV19 to TRBJ1-2, with 7 bases fitting TRBD1. The CDR3 contains 14 residues. Per the germline V gene, CDR1 is LNHDA and CDR2 is SQIVND (reference sequence). After removal of 9 bases from V and 5 bases from J, the junction contained 12 bases not matched to a gene. The CDR3 region has the DNA TGTGCCAGCAAACAGGGGAGAGACCTATATGGCTACACCTTC. It yields the protein CASKQGRDLYGYTF.

V is TRBV6-5 and J is TRBJ2-2; a weak D match, TRBD2 (6 bases). Trimming left V 2 bases short and J 4 bases short, with 8 bases between. The CDR3 runs 14 residues. Looked up from germline, CDR1 is MNHEY and CDR2 is SVGAGI. CDR3 nucleotide sequence: TGTGCCAGCAGTTACGTCGGGAGCACCGGGGAGCTGTTTTTT. This encodes CASSYVGSTGELFF.